What follows are 21 T cell receptor beta chains derived from one specimen sequenced in a study of identical twins. TCRdb ran MiXCR on the 5' RACE reads and lists one entry per CDR3 protein. Here the sample spans hundreds of thousands of distinct CDR3 sequences, about 8.3% being singletons. This same sample was also part of a study on yellow fever vaccine responses in identical twins.

Sequencing was performed on memory (CD45RO+) T cells sorted from blood. The source of these receptors is a woman aged 18-29 years in good health.

This clonotype has a handful of counts. The chain employs TRBV23-1 and TRBJ2-4, with D possibly TRBD1 on 6 matching bases. TRBV23-1 belongs to the ORF category, with a function that is uncertain. The CDR3 totals 13 residues. The germline V and J ends were trimmed by 3 bases and 8 bases, with 11 bases remaining between them. CDR3 DNA sequence: TGCGCCAGCAGTCAGGGGGCTTCGGACATTCAGTACTTC. This sequence encodes CASSQGASDIQYF.

The sample holds a few counts of this clonotype. This chain uses TRBV5-1 with TRBJ2-3, with 10 bases fitting TRBD1. This CDR3 comprises 15 residues. Germline V gene lookup returns CDR1 SGHRS and CDR2 YFSETQ. V dropped 4 bases and J dropped 4; count of bases not matched to a gene: 6. The CDR3 bases are TGCGCCAGCAGCCAAGGACAGGGGGTTGCAGATACGCAGTATTTT. Protein: CASSQGQGVADTQYF.

This clonotype has at least ten counts. The V gene is TRBV12-3 or TRBV12-4, the J gene TRBJ2-1; D call uncertain. With 5 bases removed from V and 8 bases from J, the gap between germline ends came to 10 bases. The CDR3 is made up of 12 amino acids. The CDR3 spells CASSPGYDEQFF. The CDR3, as DNA: TGTGCCAGCAGTCCCGGTTACGATGAGCAGTTCTTC.

This clonotype was seen repeatedly, ten times or more. The chain joins TRBV4-1 to TRBJ1-6; D uncertain. CDR1 and CDR2 from the germline V gene are MGHRA and YSYEKL. Deletions cut 3 bases from V and 0 bases from J, with 6 bases between. The CDR3 loop spans 15 amino acids. CDR3 nucleotides: TGCGCCAGCAGCCAGGGAGGCTCCTATAATTCACCCCTCCACTTT. Protein sequence: CASSQGGSYNSPLHF.

In its sample, this clonotype was seen many times. Its ends do not fully match the called genes, so a read error is possible. This chain links TRBV20-1 with TRBJ2-1, with 11 bases identical to TRBD2. Germline assignment: CDR1 DFQATT and CDR2 SNEGSKA (reference sequence). CDR3 length equals 17 residues. The chain's CDR3 is CSASPKLLAGAGNEQFF. The CDR3 DNA sequence: TGCAGTGCTAGTCCCAAACTACTAGCGGGAGCGGGAAATGAGCAGTTTTTC.

This clonotype was observed at least ten times. Here the CDR3 reads CSASGGSSYNEQFF. CDR3 DNA sequence: TGCAGTGCTAGTGGGGGGAGCTCCTACAATGAGCAGTTCTTC. The chain joins TRBV20-1 to TRBJ2-1, with D possibly being TRBD2 (6 bases). The CDR3 is made up of 14 amino acids. Deletions cut 3 bases from V and 0 bases from J, with 9 bases between. From germline, CDR1 is DFQATT and CDR2 SNEGSKA (reference sequence).

This clonotype turned up a few times. The chain joins TRBV28 to TRBJ1-6, with 8 positions matching TRBD1. Trimming took 5 bases from V and 13 from J; bases not matched to a gene: 13. The germline CDR1 and CDR2 sequences are MDHEN and SYDVKM. The CDR3 has 15 residues. CDR3 nucleotides: TGTGCCAGCAGTGCCGTCGGAACAGGGGGAGCCCCCCTCCACTTT. Translation gives CASSAVGTGGAPLHF.

In nucleotides, the CDR3 is TGTGCCACCAGCAGGAACCTAGCGGCAACCTACGAGCAGTACTTC. Translating gives CATSRNLAATYEQYF. The chain couples TRBV15 to TRBJ2-7, with 7 bases matching TRBD2. The CDR3 spans 15 residues. Germline lookup yields CDR1 LNHNV and CDR2 YYDKDF (reference sequence). V trimming: 3 bases; J trimming: 2 bases; junction bases outside the gene matches: 7.

There are many counts of this clonotype. The chain carries TRBV15 and TRBJ2-5; tentatively, D is TRBD1 (6 bases). The CDR3 contains 15 residues. Trimming removed 2 bases at V and 1 base at J, with 11 bases between. CDR1 and CDR2 from the germline V gene are LNHNV and YYDKDF (reference sequence). The CDR3 DNA sequence: TGTGCCACCAGCAGAACTACAGGGATCCAAGAGACCCAGTACTTC. Encoded protein: CATSRTTGIQETQYF.

This clonotype was found many times. This chain uses TRBV4-2 with TRBJ1-4; D is undetermined. The CDR3 totals 11 residues. The germline CDR1 and CDR2 sequences are LGHNA and YNFKEQ. The V and J ends lost 0 bases and 12 bases respectively, with 5 bases between them. The CDR3 nucleotides are TGTGCCAGCAGCCAAGAGACGGAACTGTTTTTT. Translated, it gives CASSQETELFF.

This clonotype was observed a few times. This chain links TRBV6-5 with TRBJ1-2; tentatively, D is TRBD1 (6 bases). The CDR3 length is 14 residues. Germline CDR1 reads MNHEY; CDR2 reads SVGAGI. Trimming took 0 bases from V and 8 from J, leaving 13 bases between them. The CDR3 is CASSYSPVGGGYTF. The CDR3 DNA reads as TGTGCCAGCAGTTACTCCCCGGTGGGGGGCGGCTACACCTTC.

This clonotype has only a few counts. The chain couples TRBV12-3 or TRBV12-4 to TRBJ2-7, with 7 bases aligning to TRBD1. The CDR3 length is 17 residues. The V gene end was trimmed by 5 bases and the J gene end by 9 bases; junction bases not matched to a gene: 22. The CDR3, as DNA: TGTGCCAGCAGTCCCGGCTCCTCGGACAGGATAGGTGTAGGGCAGTACTTC. It translates to CASSPGSSDRIGVGQYF.

This clonotype was counted ten times or more. This rearrangement joins TRBV5-1 to TRBJ2-1; 14 nucleotides line up with TRBD2. The germline V gene encodes CDR1 SGHRS and CDR2 YFSETQ. V shed 4 bases, J shed 8 bases, and the junction held 8 bases outside the gene matches. CDR3 length equals 16 residues. The CDR3 is CASSATGLAGVHEQFF. CDR3 sequence (DNA): TGCGCCAGCAGCGCCACGGGACTAGCGGGAGTTCATGAGCAGTTCTTC.

This clonotype was seen at least ten times. The CDR3 coding sequence is TGCGCCAGCAGCCGTGGCACAGATACGCAGTATTTT. Its translation is CASSRGTDTQYF. The V and J genes are TRBV5-1 and TRBJ2-3, with unresolved D. V was shortened by 4 bases and J by 1 base, with 4 bases between the two germline ends. The CDR3 is 12 amino acids. The germline V gene encodes CDR1 SGHRS and CDR2 YFSETQ.

The V and J genes are TRBV3-1 and TRBJ1-2; D is ambiguous. Per germline, CDR1 LGHDT and CDR2 YNNKEL (reference sequence). The CDR3 is 15 residues long. The germline V and J ends were trimmed by 4 bases and 2 bases, with 14 bases remaining between them. CDR3 loop: CASSPTLTVNYGYTF. Written as DNA, the CDR3 is TGTGCCAGCAGCCCAACTCTAACAGTGAACTATGGCTACACCTTC.

This clonotype was counted between two and nine times. The chain is built from TRBV20-1 and TRBJ1-2, with D perhaps matching TRBD1 (5 bases). The CDR3 has 16 residues. CDR1 and CDR2 from the germline V gene are DFQATT and SNEGSKA (reference sequence). Trimming removed 0 bases at V and 4 bases at J, with 18 bases between. DNA of the CDR3: TGCAGTGCTAGAGATCCCCGACTCGACAGAATCTATGGCTACACCTTC. Translation gives CSARDPRLDRIYGYTF.

This clonotype was seen many times. This chain connects TRBV7-2 to TRBJ2-2, with 9 bases matching TRBD2. Germline lookup yields CDR1 SGHTA and CDR2 FQGNSA. The length of the CDR3 is 18 residues. Trimming cost V 0 bases and J 6 bases; bases outside gene matches: 11. The CDR3 is CASSLALGGRALAGELFF. The CDR3 DNA sequence: TGTGCCAGCAGCTTAGCCCTCGGCGGGAGGGCCTTGGCCGGGGAGCTGTTTTTT.

This clonotype appeared many times. One end of the junction is discordant with germline, which a read error may explain. The V and J genes are TRBV20-1 and TRBJ1-1; tentative D call: TRBD1 (6 bases). The CDR3 runs 14 residues. Germline CDR1 reads DFQATT; CDR2 reads SNEGSKA (reference sequence). The CDR3 coding sequence is TGCAGTGCCAGAGATGGGGGGCTCGACACTGAAGCTTTCTTT. It yields the protein CSARDGGLDTEAFF.

The rearrangement links TRBV3-1 to TRBJ2-7, with 10 bases that match TRBD2. The length of the CDR3 is 15 residues. Looked up from germline, CDR1 is LGHDT and CDR2 is YNNKEL (reference sequence). With 1 base clipped from V and 6 bases from J, the junction kept 6 bases outside the gene matches. CDR3 nucleotides: TGTGCCAGCAGCCAAGCTCTCCTAGCGGGAGCCGAGCAGTACTTC. This translates into CASSQALLAGAEQYF.

The V call is TRBV7-2, the J call TRBJ1-1; D might be TRBD1 (5 bases). Germline CDR1 is SGHTA and CDR2 is FQGNSA. Trimming left V 1 base short and J 3 bases short, with 12 bases between. The CDR3 is 15 residues long. The CDR3 DNA reads TGTGCCAGCAGCTTAGACGGGGGTTGGGACACTGAAGCTTTCTTT. Translated, it gives CASSLDGGWDTEAFF.

This clonotype was counted many times. The genes are TRBV24-1 and TRBJ2-2; 7 bases match TRBD2. This CDR3 has 15 residues. In germline, CDR1 is KGHDR, CDR2 SFDVKD. The ends lost 3 bases at V and 6 bases at J; junction bases unmatched: 6. In nucleotides, the CDR3 is TGTGCCACCAGTGATCCAGGGAGGGGACCCGGGGAGCTGTTTTTT. Translation: CATSDPGRGPGELFF.